A selection of T cell receptor beta chains follows, all from one sample in a study of T cells after yellow fever vaccination. MiXCR was run by TCRdb on the 5' RACE reads, yielding one entry per CDR3 protein. The table shows around 300,000 distinct CDR3 sequences, with roughly 3.9% occurring only once. The sequencing used PBMCs, collected 5 days after the yellow fever booster vaccination. The receptors were gathered from a young man who received the YFV17D yellow fever vaccine. The CDR3 runs from the conserved cysteine through the conserved F or W. A D gene is named only where the DNA matches it firmly. Rows may omit the clone size; those that give it use once, few, many or a size class.

d_call,j_call,clone_size,v_call,cdr3_nt,cdr3_aa
NA,TRBJ2-5,NA,TRBV5-5,TGTGCCAGCAGCTTGGACTTTCCCGAGACCCAGTACTTC,CASSLDFPETQYF
TRBD2,TRBJ2-3,few,TRBV7-9,TGTGCCAGCCATTGGTGGACTAGCGGGGATACGCAGTATTTT,CASHWWTSGDTQYF
TRBD1,TRBJ1-1,few,TRBV4-2,TGTGCCAGCAGCCAAGCTGGGACAGGGAACACTGAAGCTTTCTTT,CASSQAGTGNTEAFF
TRBD1,TRBJ2-7,NA,TRBV11-1,TGTGCCAGCAGCACCGACAGGGATGGCGAGCAGTACTTC,CASSTDRDGEQYF
NA,TRBJ2-2,NA,TRBV3-1,TGTGCCAGCAGCCACCGCGGGGGCCTAGGCGGGGAGCTGTTTTTT,CASSHRGGLGGELFF
NA,TRBJ2-1,NA,TRBV12-3/TRBV12-4,TGTGCCAGCAGTTTTCCAGCAAGTAATGAGCAGTTCTTC,CASSFPASNEQFF
NA,TRBJ2-5,many,TRBV18,TGTGCCAGCTCACCAGGCCGGGGGAGTTATCAAGAGACCCAGTACTTC,CASSPGRGSYQETQYF
NA,TRBJ1-1,many,TRBV7-2,TGTGCCAGCAGCTACGACCAGGGGACTGAAGCTTTCTTT,CASSYDQGTEAFF
NA,TRBJ1-3,NA,TRBV4-1,TGCGCCAGCAGCCAAGATTGGAGCTCTGGAAACACCATATATTTT,CASSQDWSSGNTIYF
NA,TRBJ2-4,many,TRBV7-9,TGTGCCAGCAGCATAATCGGGACAGCGGGAAACATTCAGTACTTC,CASSIIGTAGNIQYF
NA,TRBJ2-3,NA,TRBV10-3,TGTGCCATCGGGGTCGCTAGCACAGATACGCAGTATTTT,CAIGVASTDTQYF
TRBD1,TRBJ2-2,many,TRBV7-2,TGTGCCAGCAGCTTATCTCGGACAGGGGTGGACACCGGGGAGCTGTTTTTT,CASSLSRTGVDTGELFF
NA,TRBJ2-1,few,TRBV6-5,TGTGCCAGCCCGAACCGGGGGTACAATGAGCAGTTCTTC,CASPNRGYNEQFF
NA,TRBJ2-7,few,TRBV5-8,TGTGCCAGCAGCTTGGGGGACACTTACTCCTACGAGCAGTACTTC,CASSLGDTYSYEQYF
NA,TRBJ2-7,few,TRBV3-1,TGTGCCAGCAGCTCGGGGGCAGGGACCCCTACGAAGCAGTACTTC,CASSSGAGTPTKQYF
NA,TRBJ2-1,NA,TRBV14,TGTGCCAGCAGCCACCCGGGACGACAACACAATGAGCAGTTCTTC,CASSHPGRQHNEQFF
NA,TRBJ1-1,NA,TRBV19,TGTGCCAGTAGTATGTGGGGACAGAACACTGAAGCTTTCTTT,CASSMWGQNTEAFF
NA,TRBJ2-3,NA,TRBV20-1,TGCAGTGCTCCCTTGGCCCCCCCTTCCACAGATACGCAGTATTTT,CSAPLAPPSTDTQYF
TRBD2,TRBJ2-1,NA,TRBV20-1,TGCAGTGCTAGACGGAGCGGGGACTACTTATACAATGAGCAGTTCTTC,CSARRSGDYLYNEQFF
NA,TRBJ2-5,NA,TRBV13,TGTGCCAGCAGCTTGTTTTCGAGTGGGATTTGGGAGACCCAGTACTTC,CASSLFSSGIWETQYF
NA,TRBJ1-1,few,TRBV7-8,TGTGCCAGCGGACCCAGGGGTGCGGTGAACACTGAAGCTTTCTTT,CASGPRGAVNTEAFF
NA,TRBJ2-6,NA,TRBV19,TGTGCCAGCCGCGCTCAGAGCTCTGGGGCCAACGTCCTGACTTTC,CASRAQSSGANVLTF
NA,TRBJ2-3,NA,TRBV19,TGTGCCAGTGGGACCCAGAGCACAGATACGCAGTATTTT,CASGTQSTDTQYF
NA,TRBJ2-2,many,TRBV7-9,TGTGCCAGCAGCTTTGAGTTCACCGGGGAGCTGTTTTTT,CASSFEFTGELFF
NA,TRBJ2-3,NA,TRBV7-9,TGTGCCAGCTCCCGGCAGGGGAGAATAACAGATACGCAGTATTTT,CASSRQGRITDTQYF
TRBD2,TRBJ2-5,few,TRBV14,TGTGCCAGCAGCCCCGGGAGGGAAGGGGGCCAAGAGACCCAGTACTTC,CASSPGREGGQETQYF
NA,TRBJ1-1,NA,TRBV28,TGTGCCAGCAGTCTCGACAGCCCTCATGCCGGAGCTTTCTTT,CASSLDSPHAGAFF
NA,TRBJ2-3,few,TRBV5-4,TGTGCCAGCAGCCCGGAACCCCCCTCCTACACAGATACGCAGTATTTT,CASSPEPPSYTDTQYF
NA,TRBJ2-3,many,TRBV5-1,TGCGCCAGCACCAGCGAGGGTGATACGCAGTATTTT,CASTSEGDTQYF
TRBD1,TRBJ1-3,NA,TRBV19,TGTGCCAGTTGGACAGGGGTGAGAAGAAGCTCTGGAAACACCATATATTTT,CASWTGVRRSSGNTIYF
TRBD1,TRBJ1-2,NA,TRBV6-5,TGTGCCAGCTGCCCGACAGGGAACTATGGCTACACCTTC,CASCPTGNYGYTF
TRBD2,TRBJ2-7,many,TRBV20-1,TGCAGTGCTAGTACTAGCGGGGGCGTCGAGCAGTACTTC,CSASTSGGVEQYF
NA,TRBJ2-2,few,TRBV5-5,TGTGCCAGCAGCTGGCAGGGGCCGCAAGTAAACACCGGGGAGCTGTTTTTT,CASSWQGPQVNTGELFF
NA,TRBJ2-5,large,TRBV24-1,TGTGCCACCAGTGATGCAGGGGAGGGTCGGGAGACCCAGTACTTC,CATSDAGEGRETQYF
TRBD2,TRBJ2-3,few,TRBV10-3,TGTGCCATCAGTGAGCCAAGCGGGGGGGTCACAGATACGCAGTATTTT,CAISEPSGGVTDTQYF
NA,TRBJ2-2,NA,TRBV13,TGTGCCAGCAGCTTAGGCCTCAGGGTCGGGGAGCTGTTTTTT,CASSLGLRVGELFF
TRBD1,TRBJ1-6,NA,TRBV20-1,TGCAGTGCTAGAGATCGGGGACAGCCGACCCCTAATTCACCCCTCCACTTT,CSARDRGQPTPNSPLHF
NA,TRBJ2-5,few,TRBV7-9,TGTGCCAGCAGCTCCTTACAGGGAAGTATACTAGAGACCCAGTACTTC,CASSSLQGSILETQYF
TRBD2,TRBJ2-5,NA,TRBV7-3,TGTGCCAGCAGCTCGGGACTAGCTCCGGAGACCCAGTACTTC,CASSSGLAPETQYF
NA,TRBJ1-5,many,TRBV12-3/TRBV12-4,TGTGCCAGCAGCCCGACAGGTTTCGGTAGTGGCAATCAGCCCCAGCATTTT,CASSPTGFGSGNQPQHF
NA,TRBJ1-1,few,TRBV7-2,TGTGCCAGCAGCTCCGGCACAGGGTTTGGGGCTTTCTTT,CASSSGTGFGAFF
NA,TRBJ1-2,few,TRBV27,TGTGCCAGCAGTCCTACGGGGCATTATGGCTACACCTTC,CASSPTGHYGYTF
TRBD1,TRBJ2-7,many,TRBV6-2/TRBV6-3,TGTGCCAGCAGTTACTCGGGACAGGTGGCCGAGCAGTACTTC,CASSYSGQVAEQYF
TRBD1,TRBJ2-1,few,TRBV11-2,TGTGCCAGCAGACGACAGGGACCGACGTACAATGAGCAGTTCTTC,CASRRQGPTYNEQFF
TRBD1,TRBJ2-5,NA,TRBV7-2,TGTGCCAGCAGCTTCACAACAGGGGGAGAGACCCAGTACTTC,CASSFTTGGETQYF
NA,TRBJ2-3,NA,TRBV30,TGTGCCTGGAGTCGTTCAGAGACAGATACGCAGTATTTT,CAWSRSETDTQYF
NA,TRBJ2-3,many,TRBV6-6,TGTGCCAGCAGTTTTCCGGGGCCGCGCGCCCCCGATACGCAGTATTTT,CASSFPGPRAPDTQYF
NA,TRBJ2-1,few,TRBV3-1,TGTGCCAGCAGCCCCCAAGGCCCCAGGGTGCAGTTCTTC,CASSPQGPRVQFF
NA,TRBJ1-5,once,TRBV2,TGTGCCAGCAGTGACCGGTGGAATCAGCCCCAGCATTTT,CASSDRWNQPQHF
NA,TRBJ1-1,few,TRBV6-5,TGTGCCAGCAGTTACCGGACATCGAACACTGAAGCTTTCTTT,CASSYRTSNTEAFF
NA,TRBJ2-7,few,TRBV10-3,TGTGCCATCAGCCCCGGGACTGGTAGCTCCTACGAGCAGTACTTC,CAISPGTGSSYEQYF
TRBD1,TRBJ2-3,NA,TRBV6-6,TGTGCCAGCACCGCCCCTTGGCGGACAGGGGGCAACTCAGATACGCAGTATTTT,CASTAPWRTGGNSDTQYF